Each of the 3 T cell receptor beta chains below was sequenced from the same sample in a study of Tregs in tolerant kidney transplant recipients. The method was immunoSEQ multiplex PCR; TCRdb's version includes in-frame clones alone and lacks a portion of them. The data contain 40,000 to 50,000 clones, approximately 89% of them singletons. Related graft donors supplied nonmyeloablative bone marrow transplants, and mixed chimerism was transient. The starting material was CD8+ T cells from blood (PBMCs), obtained 12 months after the transplant. Receptors were obtained from a human patient who received a combined kidney and bone marrow transplant. The graft donor may account for some of the T cells.

This clone was detected only a few times. The genes are TRBV4-1 and TRBJ1-1, with 10 bases aligning to TRBD1. CDR3 size: 20 residues. In germline, CDR1 is MGHRA, CDR2 YSYEKL. Germline trimming cut 3 bases from V and 4 bases from J; bases unmatched to any gene: 20. CDR3 DNA sequence: TGCGCCAGCAGCCACTACTACACCGGGACAGGGGAAAAAGGGGGCACTGAAGCTTTCTTT. It specifies CASSHYYTGTGEKGGTEAFF.

Only a few counts were recorded for this clone. Here the CDR3 DNA reads TGTGCCACCCTCTGGGGCGCCGAGCAGTACTTC. Protein sequence: CATLWGAEQYF. The chain is built from TRBV19 and TRBJ2-7, with D possibly being TRBD1 (5 bases). The CDR3 length is 11 residues. The V end was cut by 10 bases, the J end by 6 bases, with 13 bases between. Germline CDR1 LNHDA, CDR2 SQIVND (reference sequence).

In this sample, this clone turned up once. The chain combines TRBV11-2 with TRBJ2-7; perhaps TRBD2 as D (6 bases). V lost 6 bases and J lost 1, with 13 bases in between. The CDR3 contains 14 residues. The germline V gene encodes CDR1 SGHAT and CDR2 FQNNGV. CDR3 residues: CASRTLAESYEQYF. The CDR3 DNA sequence: TGTGCCAGCAGAACACTAGCAGAGTCCTACGAGCAGTACTTC.